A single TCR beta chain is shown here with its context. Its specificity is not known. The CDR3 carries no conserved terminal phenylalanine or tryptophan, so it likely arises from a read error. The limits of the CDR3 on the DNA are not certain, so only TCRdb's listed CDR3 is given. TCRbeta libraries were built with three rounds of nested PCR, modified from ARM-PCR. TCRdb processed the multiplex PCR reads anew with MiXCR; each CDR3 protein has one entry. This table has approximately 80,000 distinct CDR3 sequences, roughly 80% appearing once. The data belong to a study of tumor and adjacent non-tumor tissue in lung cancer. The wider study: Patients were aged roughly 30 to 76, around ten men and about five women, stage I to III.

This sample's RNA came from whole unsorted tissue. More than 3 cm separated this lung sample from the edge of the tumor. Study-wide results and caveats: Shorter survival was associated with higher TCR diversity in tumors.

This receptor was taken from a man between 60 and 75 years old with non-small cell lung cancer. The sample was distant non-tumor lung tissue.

The CDR3 sequence: CASDNGGVTRYEQYY. V and J are TRBV6-5 and TRBJ2-7; no DNA check was done on the table's D call, TRBD1. 15 amino acids form the CDR3, both terminal residues included. Germline loops: CDR1 MNHEY, CDR2 SVGAGI.